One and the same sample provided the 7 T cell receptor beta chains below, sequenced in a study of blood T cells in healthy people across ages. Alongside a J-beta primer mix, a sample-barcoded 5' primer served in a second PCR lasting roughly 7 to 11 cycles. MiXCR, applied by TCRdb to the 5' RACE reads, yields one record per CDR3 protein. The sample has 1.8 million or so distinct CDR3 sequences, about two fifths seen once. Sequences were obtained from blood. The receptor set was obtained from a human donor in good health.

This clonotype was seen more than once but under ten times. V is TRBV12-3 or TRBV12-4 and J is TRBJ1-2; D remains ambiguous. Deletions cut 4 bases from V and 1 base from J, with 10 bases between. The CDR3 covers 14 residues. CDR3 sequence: CASSSGFDNYGYTF. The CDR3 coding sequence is TGTGCCAGCAGTTCGGGGTTCGATAACTATGGCTACACCTTC.

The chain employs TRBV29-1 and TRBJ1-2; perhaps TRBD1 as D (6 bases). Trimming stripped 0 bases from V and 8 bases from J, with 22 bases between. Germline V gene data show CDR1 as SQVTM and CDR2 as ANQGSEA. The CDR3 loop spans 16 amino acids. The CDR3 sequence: CSVEDTRQTGSRGYTF. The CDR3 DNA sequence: TGCAGCGTTGAAGATACCCGACAGACAGGCAGCCGGGGCTACACCTTC.

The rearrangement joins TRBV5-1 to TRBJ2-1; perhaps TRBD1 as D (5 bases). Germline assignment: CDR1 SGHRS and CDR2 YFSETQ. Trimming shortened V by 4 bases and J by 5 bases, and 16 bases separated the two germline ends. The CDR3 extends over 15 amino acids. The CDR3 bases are TGCGCCAGCAGCATTCAGGGCATCTATGACAATGAGCAGTTCTTC. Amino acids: CASSIQGIYDNEQFF.

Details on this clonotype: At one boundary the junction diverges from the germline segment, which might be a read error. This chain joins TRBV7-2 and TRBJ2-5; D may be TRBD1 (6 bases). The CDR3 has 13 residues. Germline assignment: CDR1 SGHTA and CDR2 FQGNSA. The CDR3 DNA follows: TGTGTCAGCAGCCCCAACAGGGTTGAGACCCAGTACTTC. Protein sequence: CVSSPNRVETQYF.

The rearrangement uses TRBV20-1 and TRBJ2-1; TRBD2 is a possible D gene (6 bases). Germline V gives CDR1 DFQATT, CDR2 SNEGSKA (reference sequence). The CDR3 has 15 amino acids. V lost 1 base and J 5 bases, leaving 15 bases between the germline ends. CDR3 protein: CSARAWGTSNNEQFF. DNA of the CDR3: TGCAGTGCTAGAGCGTGGGGGACTTCCAACAATGAGCAGTTCTTC.

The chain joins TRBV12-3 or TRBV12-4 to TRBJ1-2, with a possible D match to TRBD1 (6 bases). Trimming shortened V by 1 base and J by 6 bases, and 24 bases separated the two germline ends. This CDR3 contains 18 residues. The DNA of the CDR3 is TGTGCCAGCAGTTTAGTAGGGCGAGACAACGGGGGCGAGGATGGCTACACCTTC. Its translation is CASSLVGRDNGGEDGYTF.

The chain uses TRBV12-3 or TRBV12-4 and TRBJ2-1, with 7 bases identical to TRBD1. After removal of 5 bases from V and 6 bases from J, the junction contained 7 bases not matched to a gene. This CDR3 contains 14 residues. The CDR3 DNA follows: TGTGCCAGCAGTACCGGGACAGCAACCAATGAGCAGTTCTTC. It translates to CASSTGTATNEQFF.